The T cell receptor beta chain described here comes from a study of STAT3 mutations in large granular lymphocyte leukemia. The overall study: Canonical activating STAT3 mutations were detected in roughly half of the longitudinally sequenced T-LGLL patients.

TCRdb keeps only in-frame clones here, not all; method: immunoSEQ multiplex PCR. The sample has 6,000 to 9,500 clones; roughly 89% are singletons. Notes on the study in general: In about 35% of the 18 patients, new TCR clonotypes emerged after therapy. A small but highly pathogenic clone may have been missed. Every T-cell large granular lymphocyte leukemia patient had at least one immunodominant TCR beta clonotype. Variable sampling intervals and differing treatment regimens complicated linking therapy response to TCR clonal burden changes.

A remark on this clone: Its specificity is unknown.

This CDR3 region has 14 residues. Unmatched junction bases numbered 0, after V lost 2 bases and J lost 4 bases. Germline CDR1 is MRHNA and CDR2 is SNTAGT. The clonotype was recovered from a man aged 45-65 years with T-cell large granular lymphocyte leukemia. Some clones in this sample may be carry-over from other donors' samples. The sample was peripheral blood mononuclear cells. This rearrangement joins TRBV6-4 to TRBJ2-3; 10 nucleotides line up with TRBD1. The CDR3 DNA reads as TGTGCCAGCAGTGACGGGACAGGGGCAGATACGCAGTATTTT. Translation: CASSDGTGADTQYF.